This section outlines one TCR beta chain sequence together with its context. The data are from a study of Ad26.COV2.S vaccination and SARS-CoV-2 variants. The data were produced by immunoSEQ multiplex PCR, yet TCRdb's version contains in-frame clones alone and is incomplete. Of some 340,000 clones listed, around four fifths were seen once; the top ten hold approximately 2.2%. The treatment was: 15 to 20 received Ad26.COV2.S at low or high dose, single or two shots; five or six received placebo; per-sample allocation not given. At day 63 after the first vaccine or placebo injection, samples were drawn. An Ad26 vector was used to express Wuhan-strain SARS-CoV-2 spike as the vaccine. The CDR3 runs 17 residues. V lost 1 base to trimming and J lost 6 bases, with 18 bases between them. Germline loops: CDR1 SGHAT, CDR2 FQNNGV.

The receptor was isolated from a person between 18 and 60 years old who received the Ad26.COV2.S COVID-19 vaccine or a placebo. The chain employs TRBV11-2 and TRBJ1-4; D is uncertain. Here the sequenced sample was peripheral blood, taken in a trial of Ad26.COV2.S vaccine versus placebo. CDR3 protein: CASSLGGSTNGDEKLFF. The CDR3 region has the DNA TGTGCCAGCAGCTTAGGCGGTAGTACAAACGGGGATGAAAAACTGTTTTTT.